This is a list of T cell receptor beta chains from one sample in a study of low-dose radiotherapy and immunotherapy resistance in tumors. TCRdb reanalysed the reads using MiXCR and keeps one entry per CDR3 protein. The sample lists roughly 50,000 distinct CDR3 sequences, roughly 33% occurring once. The sample in question was PBMCs, obtained after low-dose radiotherapy plus immunotherapy. Source of these receptors: a male donor with rectosigmoid adenocarcinoma. Both conserved end residues are part of each CDR3. Fields, in order: CDR3 protein, CDR3 DNA, J gene, V gene, clone size, D gene. D genes are given only for firm matches. Clone size is given for some rows only: seen once, a few or many times, or a class if the clone is expanded.

CDR3: CATSRGARQGVIDTQYF
DNA: TGTGCCACCAGCAGGGGGGCGCGACAGGGGGTCATAGATACGCAGTATTTT
J: TRBJ2-3
V: TRBV15
size: many
D: TRBD1

CDR3: CASSQVQGKNIQYF
DNA: TGTGCCAGCAGCCAAGTCCAGGGCAAAAACATTCAGTACTTC
J: TRBJ2-4
V: TRBV3-1
size: NA
D: NA

CDR3: CASSISSGPTEAFF
DNA: TGTGCCAGTAGTATATCATCGGGGCCCACTGAAGCTTTCTTT
J: TRBJ1-1
V: TRBV19
size: NA
D: NA

CDR3: CASSPRVQGGEKLFF
DNA: TGTGCCAGCAGCCCCCGAGTACAGGGTGGTGAAAAACTGTTTTTT
J: TRBJ1-4
V: TRBV3-1
size: once
D: NA

CDR3: CASSLVVAGTTSYEQYF
DNA: TGTGCCAGCAGTTTAGTGGTAGCGGGAACTACCTCCTACGAGCAGTACTTC
J: TRBJ2-7
V: TRBV28
size: NA
D: TRBD2

CDR3: CASSVAGPPDTEAFF
DNA: TGCGCCAGCAGTGTCGCGGGACCGCCCGACACTGAAGCTTTCTTT
J: TRBJ1-1
V: TRBV5-1
size: medium-sized
D: NA

CDR3: CASSEALSGRGGSDTQYF
DNA: TGTGCCAGCAGTGAAGCGCTCTCAGGGCGGGGGGGCTCAGATACGCAGTATTTT
J: TRBJ2-3
V: TRBV6-1
size: many
D: TRBD2

CDR3: CASSLTGTLYEQYF
DNA: TGTGCCAGCTCTTTGACAGGGACTCTCTACGAGCAGTACTTC
J: TRBJ2-7
V: TRBV28
size: many
D: NA

CDR3: CASSTGGYTQYF
DNA: TGTGCCAGCAGTACGGGAGGGTATACGCAGTATTTT
J: TRBJ2-3
V: TRBV3-1
size: NA
D: TRBD2

CDR3: CASSTLAGVETQYF
DNA: TGTGCCAGCAGCACTCTAGCGGGAGTGGAGACCCAGTACTTC
J: TRBJ2-5
V: TRBV9
size: few
D: TRBD2

CDR3: CASSDFAGTYNEQFF
DNA: TGTGCCAGCAGTGACTTTGCGGGGACCTACAATGAGCAGTTCTTC
J: TRBJ2-1
V: TRBV2
size: many
D: NA

CDR3: CTCAGPDTQYF
DNA: TGCACTTGCGCGGGACCAGATACGCAGTATTTT
J: TRBJ2-3
V: TRBV20-1
size: many
D: NA

CDR3: CASSPRTGGMYEQYF
DNA: TGTGCCAGCAGCCCCAGGACAGGGGGGATGTACGAGCAGTACTTC
J: TRBJ2-7
V: TRBV7-2
size: NA
D: TRBD1

CDR3: CASGGGNEQFF
DNA: TGTGCCAGTGGTGGGGGAAATGAGCAGTTCTTC
J: TRBJ2-1
V: TRBV19
size: many
D: NA

CDR3: CASSPTGGTTEAFF
DNA: TGTGCCAGCAGCCCCACGGGAGGGACCACTGAAGCTTTCTTT
J: TRBJ1-1
V: TRBV28
size: medium-sized
D: NA